This is a list of T cell receptor beta chains from one sample in a study of T-cell reconstitution after alpha-beta-depleted transplantation in children. TCRdb re-derived calls from the PCR reads in MiXCR, one entry per CDR3 protein. This table holds about 230,000 distinct CDR3 sequences, about 12% found once. This specimen consisted of PBMCs from the stem cell graft donor, obtained from the stem cell graft. The receptors come from a human donor who donated a stem cell graft to a child with acute lymphoblastic leukemia. CDR3s include the opening cysteine and the closing phenylalanine or tryptophan. Fields, in order: D gene, V gene, J gene, clone size, CDR3 DNA, CDR3 protein. D genes are given only for firm matches. A row's size may be missing; if present it is once, few, many or a size class.

>NA|TRBV20-1|TRBJ1-2|many
TGCAGTGCCATCCAGGGGTATGGCTACACCTTC
CSAIQGYGYTF
>TRBD1|TRBV11-2|TRBJ1-2|many
TGTGCCAGCAGCTCCCCGGACAGGCCAGACGGCTACACCTTC
CASSSPDRPDGYTF
>NA|TRBV10-2|TRBJ2-6|many
TGCGCCAGCAGTGATAAGGGGGGGGCCAACGTCCTGACTTTC
CASSDKGGANVLTF
>NA|TRBV28|TRBJ1-1|many
TGTGCCAGCAGTTTAAATTTCGTCTTGAGGTCGGGCACTGAAGCTTTCTTT
CASSLNFVLRSGTEAFF
>NA|TRBV29-1|TRBJ1-1|many
TGCAGCGTCCAACCGGGGGGAACTGAAGCTTTCTTT
CSVQPGGTEAFF
>NA|TRBV12-3/TRBV12-4|TRBJ2-2|many
TGTGCCAGCAGTTTTCAGGGCATGCGGACCGGGGAGCTGTTTTTT
CASSFQGMRTGELFF
>NA|TRBV11-2|TRBJ1-5|many
TGTGCCAGCAGCCCCGGGTTGAGCGCGGGGAGTGGCAATCAGCCCCAGCATTTT
CASSPGLSAGSGNQPQHF
>NA|TRBV20-1|TRBJ1-2|many
TGCAGTGTCATAGAGGTCCAGGGGCTCAACTATGGCTACACCTTC
CSVIEVQGLNYGYTF
>NA|TRBV5-1|TRBJ2-1|many
TGCGCCAGCAAGTGGATGAACACCAATGAGCAGTTCTTC
CASKWMNTNEQFF
>NA|TRBV12-3/TRBV12-4|TRBJ2-7|NA
TGTGCCAGCAGGGAGGGGGGGCTTGCCTACGAGCAGTACTTC
CASREGGLAYEQYF
>NA|TRBV5-1|TRBJ1-4|many
TGCGCCAGCAGCTTCCGGGACGCCTCCGCGGGTGAAAAACTGTTTTTT
CASSFRDASAGEKLFF
>NA|TRBV29-1|TRBJ1-6|many
TGCAGCGTGATGGAGGACGGGTATAATTCACCCCTCCACTTT
CSVMEDGYNSPLHF
>NA|TRBV25-1|TRBJ1-1|many
TGTGCCAGCAGTGAAACAGAGTTCGTGACTGAAGCTTTCTTT
CASSETEFVTEAFF
>TRBD1|TRBV6-5|TRBJ1-5|many
TGTGCCAGCAGTTACTCGACTAGGGGGCGGTTTAGCAATCAGCCCCAGCATTTT
CASSYSTRGRFSNQPQHF
>TRBD2|TRBV7-3|TRBJ2-1|NA
TGTGCCAGCAGCTTAATGGTGGGGAGGGCAGGGTTTCAAGGGAGCGTGGGTGAGCAGTTCTTC
CASSLMVGRAGFQGSVGEQFF
>NA|TRBV7-9|TRBJ1-1|many
TGTGCCAGCAGCTTAAGAGGCAGGATGAACACTGAAGCTTTCTTT
CASSLRGRMNTEAFF
>NA|TRBV9|TRBJ2-3|many
TGTGCCAGCAGCGTAGACACAGATACGCAGTATTTT
CASSVDTDTQYF
>TRBD1|TRBV5-1|TRBJ1-1|many
TGCGCCAGCAGCAAAACAGGGGGCGCTATTATGAACACTGAAGCTTTCTTT
CASSKTGGAIMNTEAFF
>NA|TRBV6-1|TRBJ1-4|many
TGTGCCAGCAGTGTTAGTTCCTCCGCAACTAATGAAAAACTGTTTTTT
CASSVSSSATNEKLFF
>NA|TRBV20-1|TRBJ2-2|NA
TGCAGTGCTAGAGTCGCCTGGGAGCTGTTTTTT
CSARVAWELFF
>TRBD1|TRBV28|TRBJ2-7|many
TGTGCCAGCAGTTTAGGGGGACAGGCCACCAGCGAGCAGTACTTC
CASSLGGQATSEQYF
>TRBD1|TRBV9|TRBJ1-4|many
TGTGCCAGCAGCGGGTGGACAGGGAGCGACCTTGCAACTAATGAAAAACTGTTTTTT
CASSGWTGSDLATNEKLFF
>NA|TRBV5-1|TRBJ2-3|many
TGCGCCAGCAGCTTGGTCAGGGGGGGGCAAAGCACAGATACGCAGTATTTT
CASSLVRGGQSTDTQYF
>NA|TRBV20-1|TRBJ1-2|many
TGCAGTGCCAATCGACAGGACAGTCCCTATGGCTACACCTTC
CSANRQDSPYGYTF
>NA|TRBV10-3|TRBJ2-1|many
TGTGCCATCAGTGAGTCGGATTCCTACAATGAGCAGTTCTTC
CAISESDSYNEQFF
>TRBD1|TRBV6-1|TRBJ1-2|NA
TGTGCCAGCAGTGAACCCGGGACAGGGAAAGGCTACACCTTC
CASSEPGTGKGYTF
>TRBD2|TRBV5-1|TRBJ2-1|many
TGCGCCAGCAGCCGGACTAGCGCTCCTAACAATGAGCAGTTCTTC
CASSRTSAPNNEQFF
>TRBD2|TRBV4-3|TRBJ2-7|many
TGCGCCAGCAGCCAAGAGACTAGCAGCTCCTACGAGCAGTACTTC
CASSQETSSSYEQYF
>NA|TRBV6-1|TRBJ1-6|many
TGTGCCAGCAGCCAGGGTGTCTATAATTCACCCCTCCACTTT
CASSQGVYNSPLHF
>NA|TRBV7-9|TRBJ2-5|many
TGTGCCAGCAGCTTGGGGGACGTAGAGACCCAGTACTTC
CASSLGDVETQYF
>NA|TRBV20-1|TRBJ1-2|NA
TGCAGTGCTAGAGTAGTGGGGATATTGGACGGTAGATATGGCTACACCTTC
CSARVVGILDGRYGYTF
>NA|TRBV12-3/TRBV12-4|TRBJ1-1|many
TGTGCCAGCAGACTAGCATCTGGGGTCCTGAACACTGAAGCTTTCTTT
CASRLASGVLNTEAFF
>TRBD1|TRBV6-5|TRBJ1-2|few
TGTGCCAGCACCGCTGACAGGGGTGGTAACTATGGCTACACCTTC
CASTADRGGNYGYTF
>TRBD1|TRBV29-1|TRBJ2-1|many
TGCAGCGTGGTACTCTTCCCGGGACAGGGGTACAATGAGCAGTTCTTC
CSVVLFPGQGYNEQFF
>TRBD1|TRBV18|TRBJ1-5|few
TGTGCCAGCTCTCTCCAGGGGGGGGCCAATCAGCCCCAGCATTTT
CASSLQGGANQPQHF
>TRBD1|TRBV7-8|TRBJ1-4|few
TGTGCCAGCAGCTTGACAGGGGCGGGAGAAAAACTGTTTTTT
CASSLTGAGEKLFF